The 30 T cell receptor beta chains below were found in one sample sequenced in a study of siplizumab effects on memory and regulatory T cells. The protocol was immunoSEQ multiplex PCR, while the TCRdb copy is restricted to in-frame clones and leaves out a portion. The sample lists 70,000 to 95,000 clones; approximately 93% were seen once. The sequenced material came from CD8+ T cells sorted from blood. The receptor set was obtained from a human donor in good health.

The rearrangement uses TRBV7-2 and TRBJ1-1, with 8 bases matching TRBD1. The trim removed 5 bases at V and 3 bases at J, leaving 5 bases unmatched. The CDR3 is made up of 14 amino acids. CDR1 and CDR2 (germline): SGHTA, FQGNSA. The CDR3 DNA reads as TGTGCCAGCAGCCTCAGGACAGGGTACACTGAAGCTTTCTTT. This encodes CASSLRTGYTEAFF.

Turning to this clone: One junction end does not reproduce the germline sequence, and a read error may be involved. The V and J genes are TRBV7-7 and TRBJ2-1; D may be TRBD2 (5 bases). There are 13 residues in the CDR3. In germline, CDR1 is SSHAT, CDR2 FNYEAQ (reference sequence). The CDR3 protein is CASSQDFFNEQFF. In DNA, the CDR3 is TGTGCTAGCAGCCAGGACTTTTTCAATGAGCAGTTCTTC.

The J gene is TRBJ2-2, the V gene TRBV4-1, with 10 bases aligning to TRBD2. The CDR3 covers 17 residues. Germline CDR1 and CDR2: MGHRA and YSYEKL. After removal of 2 bases from V and 2 bases from J, the junction contained 5 bases not matched to a gene. The DNA for the CDR3 is TGCGCCAGCAGCCAACACTTAGCGGGGGGAAACACCGGGGAGCTGTTTTTT. Translation: CASSQHLAGGNTGELFF.

V usage is TRBV7-3 and J usage is TRBJ1-1, with D possibly matching TRBD1 (6 bases). The germline CDR1 and CDR2 sequences are SGHTA and FQGTGA. The ends were cut back, 2 bases at V and 5 bases at J, with 18 bases in the middle. The CDR3 extends over 16 amino acids. CDR3 residues: CASSLQGGQLSTEAFF. The CDR3 DNA reads as TGTGCCAGCAGCTTACAAGGGGGGCAATTGAGTACTGAAGCTTTCTTT.

The chain has TRBV5-4 and TRBJ1-2; a weak D match, TRBD1 (6 bases). The germline gives CDR1 SGHNT, CDR2 YYREEE (reference sequence). The V end was cut by 3 bases, the J end by 7 bases, with 13 bases between. The CDR3 length is 13 residues. CDR3 loop: CASSSGEEGGYTF. The CDR3 region has the DNA TGTGCCAGCAGCTCAGGGGAGGAAGGTGGCTACACCTTC.

The V gene is TRBV11-2, the J gene TRBJ2-7; no firm D call. This CDR3 comprises 12 residues. Between the trimmed V and J ends, which lost 1 base and 5 bases, there was a span of 6 bases. Germline CDR1 is SGHAT and CDR2 is FQNNGV. The CDR3 coding sequence is TGTGCCAGCAGCTTAGGGGCGGACGAGCAGTACTTC. Encoded protein: CASSLGADEQYF.

The chain couples TRBV7-9 to TRBJ2-7; a possible D gene is TRBD2 (6 bases). Germline V gives CDR1 SEHNR, CDR2 FQNEAQ (reference sequence). V was clipped by 4 bases and J by 4 bases, with 8 bases between them. The CDR3 totals 12 residues. The CDR3 DNA is TGTGCCAGCAGCTCCGGGACTTACGAGCAGTACTTC. Translated: CASSSGTYEQYF.

This chain joins TRBV27 and TRBJ2-7; tentative D call: TRBD2 (7 bases). This CDR3 is built from 13 residues. V gave up 10 bases and J gave up 2 bases, with 15 bases separating them. Looked up from germline, CDR1 is MNHEY and CDR2 is SMNVEV (reference sequence). CDR3 sequence (DNA): TGTGCCACCATGAGGGGGGGAACCTACGAGCAGTACTTC. Its protein product is CATMRGGTYEQYF.

This clone was counted once. The V gene is TRBV9, the J gene TRBJ1-3, with no clear D. This CDR3 comprises 16 residues. Trimming removed 1 base at V and 0 bases at J, with 11 bases between. Looked up from germline, CDR1 is SGDLS and CDR2 is YYNGEE. The CDR3 DNA follows: TGTGCCAGCAGCGTAAAGGACGGGCACTCTGGAAACACCATATATTTT. Protein product: CASSVKDGHSGNTIYF.

V is TRBV4-3 and J is TRBJ2-1, with 11 bases identical to TRBD2. J gave up 7 bases and V 0 bases, and 8 bases lay outside the gene matches. CDR3 length: 17 amino acids. Germline V gives CDR1 LGHNA, CDR2 YSLEER. CDR3 in DNA: TGCGCCAGCAGCCAAGATGCATTAGCGGGAGGGTTAAATGAGCAGTTCTTC. Its translation: CASSQDALAGGLNEQFF.

V gene TRBV5-8 combines with J gene TRBJ2-5; 13 bases map to TRBD2. This CDR3 is 19 amino acids long. J lost 5 bases, V lost 3 bases, and 16 bases had no gene match. Looked up from germline, CDR1 is SGHTS and CDR2 is YDEGEE. This chain's CDR3 is CASSSVRDTSGGAMETQYF. As DNA, the CDR3 is TGTGCCAGCAGCTCGGTCAGAGACACTAGCGGGGGGGCAATGGAGACCCAGTACTTC.

This rearrangement joins TRBV7-6 to TRBJ2-7, with TRBD1 matching 9 bases. V lost 1 base and J lost 2; bases outside the gene matches: 6. Per the germline V gene, CDR1 is SGHVS and CDR2 is FNYEAQ. The CDR3 runs to 16 residues. The CDR3: CASSLGMGQGTYEQYF. The CDR3 DNA follows: TGTGCCAGCAGCTTAGGTATGGGACAGGGAACCTACGAGCAGTACTTC.

The chain has TRBV11-1 and TRBJ2-7; TRBD2 aligns across 11 bases. The CDR3 extends over 15 amino acids. V was pared by 1 base and J by 4 bases, with 3 bases of the junction left unmatched. CDR1 and CDR2 from the germline V gene are SGHAT and FQDESV (reference sequence). The DNA for the CDR3 is TGTGCCAGCAGCTTAGGGGGGACTAGCGGTTACGAGCAGTACTTC. Protein: CASSLGGTSGYEQYF.

This clone was recorded a few times. This chain uses TRBV19 with TRBJ1-1; no firm D call. The CDR3 runs 12 residues. Germline CDR1 is LNHDA and CDR2 is SQIVND (reference sequence). Trimming cost V 2 bases and J 5 bases, with 6 bases left between them. The CDR3 loop reads CASSIPSTEAFF. The CDR3 DNA reads TGTGCCAGTAGTATACCCTCGACTGAAGCTTTCTTT.

The rearrangement uses TRBV2 and TRBJ2-3; TRBD2 aligns across 14 bases. V lost 6 bases and J lost 6; bases outside the gene matches: 17. Germline CDR1 and CDR2: SNHLY and FYNNEI. The CDR3 has 19 residues. CDR3 nucleotides: TGTGCCAGCAGGGACCCACGGCCGACTAGCGGGGGGGCAGTGGATACGCAGTATTTT. Protein sequence: CASRDPRPTSGGAVDTQYF.

The chain has TRBV7-6 and TRBJ1-4; D is unresolved. CDR3 length equals 15 residues. Germline V lookup: CDR1 SGHVS, CDR2 FNYEAQ. V was cut by 6 bases and J by 0 bases, with 11 bases left in between. The CDR3 is CASRPGSATNEKLFF. The CDR3 DNA is TGTGCCAGCAGACCAGGCTCCGCAACTAATGAAAAACTGTTTTTT.

This chain connects TRBV4-1 to TRBJ1-1; D is possibly TRBD1 (5 bases). The V gene's germline CDR1 is MGHRA and CDR2 YSYEKL. The CDR3 contains 15 residues. V was shortened by 3 bases and J by 1 base, with 12 bases between the two germline ends. CDR3 loop: CASSQMTDGNTEAFF. In nucleotides, the CDR3 is TGCGCCAGCAGCCAGATGACAGATGGGAACACTGAAGCTTTCTTT.

This clone has a handful of counts. V gene TRBV2 combines with J gene TRBJ1-1, with TRBD1 matching over 9 bases. The CDR3 totals 14 residues. CDR1 and CDR2 from the germline V gene are SNHLY and FYNNEI. J was trimmed by 3 bases and V by 6 bases; bases with no gene match: 5. The CDR3 here is CASRGQGGDTEAFF. The CDR3 DNA follows: TGTGCCAGCAGGGGACAGGGAGGGGACACTGAAGCTTTCTTT.

This clone was seen only once. This chain connects TRBV13 to TRBJ2-6; unclear D gene. The germline V gene encodes CDR1 PRHDT and CDR2 FYEKMQ (reference sequence). V lost 8 bases to trimming and J lost 0 bases, with 11 bases between them. The CDR3 sequence is 15 residues long. The CDR3 DNA reads TGTGCCAGCCCCACCACTCTCTCTGGGGCCAACGTCCTGACTTTC. Residues: CASPTTLSGANVLTF.

The chain recombines TRBV5-8 with TRBJ2-1; TRBD2 matches at 11 bases. The CDR3 extends over 16 amino acids. CDR1 is SGHTS and CDR2 is YDEGEE in the germline V gene. After removal of 4 bases from V and 9 bases from J, the junction contained 12 bases not matched to a gene. The CDR3 reads CASSPVVSGRGGEQFF. In nucleotides, the CDR3 is TGTGCCAGCAGCCCTGTTGTTAGCGGGAGGGGCGGTGAGCAGTTCTTC.

The chain combines TRBV13 with TRBJ1-4; TRBD1 is a possible D gene (5 bases). The germline CDR1 and CDR2 sequences are PRHDT and FYEKMQ (reference sequence). The CDR3 spans 17 residues. Trimming pared 5 bases from V and 0 bases from J, leaving 16 bases between. The CDR3 here is CASSLGAVTATNEKLFF. As DNA, the CDR3 is TGTGCCAGCAGCCTCGGGGCCGTAACAGCAACTAATGAAAAACTGTTTTTT.

The rearrangement links TRBV18 to TRBJ1-1; TRBD1 aligns across 8 bases. The V segment lost 3 bases and the J segment 7 bases; nucleotides outside the gene matches: 4. CDR3 length equals 13 residues. Per the germline V gene, CDR1 is KGHSH and CDR2 is LQKENI. The CDR3 protein is CASSPPGQDEAFF. DNA of the CDR3: TGTGCCAGCTCACCGCCGGGACAGGATGAAGCTTTCTTT. Using reference TRBV18 and TRBJ1-1 for the parts outside the CDR3, the full variable domain is NAGVMQNPRHLVRRRGQEARLRCSPMKGHSHVYWYRQLPEEGLKFMVYLQKENIIDESGMPKERFSAEFPKEGPSILRIQQVVRGDSAAYFCASSPPGQDEAFFGQGTRLTVV.

The chain combines TRBV7-8 with TRBJ2-7; D may be TRBD2 (5 bases). The CDR3 is 15 residues long. From germline, CDR1 is SGHVS and CDR2 FQNEAQ. V gave up 2 bases and J gave up 0 bases, with 11 bases separating them. CDR3 residues: CASSLPRGPSYEQYF. CDR3 coding DNA: TGTGCCAGCAGCTTACCCCGGGGTCCCTCCTACGAGCAGTACTTC.

The chain recombines TRBV19 with TRBJ1-1; D might be TRBD1 (6 bases). Trimming took off 6 bases at V and 0 bases at J, with 14 bases between the two ends. The CDR3 is made up of 15 amino acids. Germline CDR1 and CDR2: LNHDA and SQIVND (reference sequence). The CDR3 DNA reads TGTGCCAGTAGAAAACGGACAGAGATGAACACTGAAGCTTTCTTT. Protein product: CASRKRTEMNTEAFF.

V and J are TRBV9 and TRBJ2-7; 8 positions match TRBD1. Trimming took 0 bases from V and 0 from J; bases not matched to a gene: 2. Germline CDR1 reads SGDLS; CDR2 reads YYNGEE. This CDR3 is 15 amino acids long. CDR3 protein: CASSVGTGSSYEQYF. CDR3 DNA: TGTGCCAGCAGCGTAGGGACAGGGAGCTCCTACGAGCAGTACTTC.

J is TRBJ2-1 and V is TRBV7-8, with 9 positions matching TRBD2. The CDR3 runs to 15 residues. Germline V gene data show CDR1 as SGHVS and CDR2 as FQNEAQ. The ends lost 1 base at V and 8 bases at J; junction bases unmatched: 6. CDR3 amino acids: CASSLGPAGGDEQFF. The CDR3 DNA is TGTGCCAGCAGCTTAGGTCCAGCGGGGGGAGATGAGCAGTTCTTC.

This clone appeared a single time. J is TRBJ1-4 and V is TRBV29-1; D gene ambiguous. Looked up from germline, CDR1 is SQVTM and CDR2 is ANQGSEA. V was shortened by 5 bases and J by 8 bases, with 21 bases between the two germline ends. The CDR3 length is 15 residues. CDR3 in amino acids: CSVLPGPSGVEKLFF. The CDR3 DNA is TGCAGCGTTCTTCCGGGCCCCTCGGGAGTCGAAAAACTGTTTTTT.

The genes are TRBV10-3 and TRBJ1-6; no definite D call. V lost 9 bases and J lost 3, with 15 bases in between. CDR1 ENHRY and CDR2 SYGVKD come from the germline V gene. CDR3 length: 15 residues. For the CDR3, the DNA is TGTGCCATACACGAGGGAAGAGGCTATAATTCACCCCTCCACTTT. As protein: CAIHEGRGYNSPLHF.

The rearrangement joins TRBV5-4 to TRBJ2-5; 8 nucleotides agree with TRBD1. V gave up 4 bases and J gave up 2 bases; unmatched junction bases: 10. Germline loops: CDR1 SGHNT, CDR2 YYREEE (reference sequence). The CDR3 spans 16 residues. As DNA, the CDR3 is TGTGCCAGCAGCCCGAACCTCGGGACAGGTCAAGAGACCCAGTACTTC. Translated: CASSPNLGTGQETQYF. Supplemented by reference TRBV5-4 and TRBJ2-5, the full variable domain reads ETGVTQSPTHLIKTRGQQVTLRCSSQSGHNTVSWYQQALGQGPQFIFQYYREEENGRGNFPPRFSGLQFPNYSSELNVNALELDDSALYLCASSPNLGTGQETQYFGPGTRLLVL.

V usage is TRBV28 and J usage is TRBJ2-7; D may be TRBD2 (5 bases). CDR1 and CDR2 from the germline V gene are MDHEN and SYDVKM. V was cut by 2 bases and J by 5 bases, with 7 bases left in between. This CDR3 contains 12 residues. The CDR3 reads CASSLPGNEQYF. CDR3 bases: TGTGCCAGCAGTTTACCCGGGAACGAGCAGTACTTC.